This T cell receptor beta chain is from a study of shared clonotypes between healthy human individuals. Concerning this clone itself: Its cognate antigen is unknown.

Broader study findings: Measured sharing among donors was expected to vary with sequencing depth.

Splitting of each subset's genomic DNA was done evenly across several immunoSEQ plates. Sequencing was performed with immunoSEQ multiplex PCR; in TCRdb, only in-frame clones are kept and a portion is missing. Of fewer than 650,000 clones listed, roughly 79% are singletons. Germline lookup yields CDR1 SGHTA and CDR2 FQGTGA. This CDR3 has 16 amino acids. The V segment lost 5 bases and the J segment 7 bases; nucleotides outside the gene matches: 13. Roughly 90 million PBMCs served as the genomic DNA source for unsorted samples. This chain connects TRBV7-3 to TRBJ2-1, with TRBD2 matching 8 bases. The receptor was isolated from a woman between 35 and 50 years old in good health. Some clones in this sample may be carry-over from other donors' samples. The sequenced sample was PBMCs. This chain's CDR3 is CASSPGLALNHNEQFF. The DNA for the CDR3 is TGTGCCAGCAGCCCCGGACTAGCCCTGAATCATAATGAGCAGTTCTTC.